This TCR beta chain was observed in a study of blood T cell repertoires in COVID-19 (dated by TCRdb to the early 2020s). Describing the broader study: Collaborator samples came from the United States, Italy and Spain and covered acute and convalescent phases of COVID-19. The samples were drawn from the first 160 participants of the ongoing ImmuneRACE study and from over 950 subjects provided by 6 global collaborators. The prospective study material was composed of cDNA or gDNA derived from T cells, B-cell-depleted T cells, or PBMCs. The dataset comprised deeply sampled blood TCRbeta repertoires from subjects exposed to, actively infected with, or recovered from COVID-19. The sample metadata nearly always contained a de-identified subject ID, COVID-19 status, age in years and sex. Where available, HLA class I and class II types were taken from metadata supplied by the sample provider and were not determined by assay-based typing. The repertoires were released in a freely available public database meant as a resource for research on the immune response to SARS-CoV-2. The full study reports these points: The amount of clinical and demographic metadata varied by source and participant and was provided uncurated.

V and J lose 1 base and 1 base, and a span of 11 bases separates them. Sequences LGHNA (CDR1) and YNFKEQ (CDR2) are obtained from the germline V gene. Reading from cysteine to phenylalanine, the CDR3 counts 16 amino acids. Of all the DNA, just the CDR3 is kept, 48 bases in frame from base 1. TCRbeta CDR3 regions were amplified from genomic DNA by means of the immunoSEQ Assay, a bias-controlled multiplex PCR. The original pipeline was this. The number of nucleated cells in each sample was estimated from the amplification of reference gene primers within the assay. To quantify the absolute abundance of each unique TCRbeta CDR3 rearrangement, sequence reads were collapsed and filtered. For each sample, productive Simpson clonality was calculated as the square root of Simpson's diversity index across productive rearrangements. Sourced from immuneACCESS, this table was stored by TCRdb with only in-frame sequences that have V and J called. A share of the clones is absent; for the studies checked, an unresolved V gene accounts for under half, and the remainder has no known explanation. That table is the source of V, J and clone size, and D and trimming were worked out from the DNA. The sample table holds 80,000 to 100,000 clones, of which roughly 89% were seen once. Together, the top ten hold about 4.2% of the sample.

In Seattle, one collaborating source enrolled patients while the infection was active and tracked those patients longitudinally over the course of disease. Collaborating institutions collected whole blood in K2EDTA tubes following their own protocols. For TCRbeta analysis, collaborators shipped samples in one of three forms: frozen whole blood, isolated PBMCs, or DNA extracted from either of those sample types. Note on this clone: Its target antigen remains unknown. Per-base quality was not reported, and no clone a single base away is much larger than it.

Recombination connected TRBV4-2 to TRBJ2-1; the D segment could be TRBD2, given 6 matching bases. This TCR was sampled from a human donor with COVID-19, enrolled during active disease. The donor label of this sample is uncertain. The sample taken for sequencing was peripheral blood. The sequenced DNA: TGTGCCAGCAGCCAAGTTACGACTAGTTCCTACAATGAGCAGTTCTTC. This is translated as CASSQVTTSSYNEQFF.